This entry lists 11 T cell receptor beta chains sequenced from one sample in a study of blood T cell repertoires in COVID-19. TCRdb keeps only in-frame clones here, not all; method: immunoSEQ multiplex PCR. The repertoire consists of approximately 220,000 clones, with more than 70% occurring once and the leading ten covering roughly 8.2%. Sample: peripheral blood. These receptors came from a woman aged 50 to 60 with acute or convalescent COVID-19.

The chain links TRBV11-2 to TRBJ1-2; TRBD1 matches at 10 bases. The CDR3 loop spans 15 amino acids. From germline, CDR1 is SGHAT and CDR2 FQNNGV. The junction had 4 bases not matched to a gene; V was cut back by 4 bases and J by 2 bases. In nucleotides, the CDR3 is TGTGCCAGCAGCTCCCTGGGACAGGGGAACTATGGCTACACCTTC. Translated, it gives CASSSLGQGNYGYTF.

The chain links TRBV5-4 to TRBJ1-2; the match to TRBD1 covers 8 bases. The CDR3 totals 16 residues. Per germline, CDR1 SGHNT and CDR2 YYREEE (reference sequence). V shed 4 bases, J shed 4 bases, and the junction held 12 bases outside the gene matches. CDR3 protein: CASSPQTGEARYGYTF. The CDR3 DNA is TGTGCCAGCAGCCCTCAGACAGGGGAGGCCCGCTATGGCTACACCTTC.

The J gene is TRBJ1-2, the V gene TRBV6-5; 7 positions match TRBD1. This CDR3 region has 15 residues. In germline, CDR1 is MNHEY, CDR2 SVGAGI. J gave up 7 bases and V 5 bases, and 13 bases lay outside the gene matches. CDR3 region: CASSTGQLFGGGYTF. In DNA form, the CDR3 reads TGTGCCAGCAGTACGGGACAGCTTTTTGGAGGTGGCTACACCTTC.

This rearrangement joins TRBV19 to TRBJ2-1; maybe TRBD2 (6 bases). Germline V lookup: CDR1 LNHDA, CDR2 SQIVND (reference sequence). Trimming removed 3 bases at V and 5 bases at J, with 17 bases between. The CDR3 loop spans 16 amino acids. DNA of the CDR3: TGTGCCAGTAGTATGAGGGCGGGAACGGGTAACAATGAGCAGTTCTTC. It translates to CASSMRAGTGNNEQFF.

This chain joins TRBV2 and TRBJ2-3; D may be TRBD2 (6 bases). V was pared by 3 bases and J by 6 bases, with 10 bases between. The CDR3 has 13 amino acids. Per the germline V gene, CDR1 is SNHLY and CDR2 is FYNNEI. CDR3 amino acids: CASSEGGGDTQYF. In nucleotides, the CDR3 is TGTGCCAGCAGTGAGGGGGGAGGCGATACGCAGTATTTT.

The gene calls are TRBV4-1 and TRBJ2-3, with a tentative D call TRBD2 (6 bases). CDR1 is MGHRA and CDR2 is YSYEKL in the germline V gene. V lost 0 bases, J lost 4 bases, and 11 bases lay in between. There are 15 residues in the CDR3. The CDR3 is CASSQEPRGADTQYF. Written as DNA, the CDR3 is TGCGCCAGCAGCCAAGAACCTCGCGGGGCAGATACGCAGTATTTT.

This chain connects TRBV3-1 (or the pseudogene TRBV3-2) to TRBJ1-2; TRBD1 agrees at 7 bases. The CDR3 length is 14 residues. In germline, CDR1 is LGHDT, CDR2 YNNKEL (reference sequence). The J segment lost 4 bases and the V segment lost 0 bases, leaving 2 bases of the junction unmatched. CDR3 in amino acids: CASSQDRGTYGYTF. In DNA, the CDR3 is TGTGCCAGCAGCCAAGACAGGGGGACCTATGGCTACACCTTC.

In DNA, the CDR3 is TGCAGCGTTGAACGGGCTAGCGGGGGCCTATACGAGCAGTACTTC. Its protein product is CSVERASGGLYEQYF. V usage is TRBV29-1 and J usage is TRBJ2-7, with 10 bases fitting TRBD2. The V gene end was trimmed by 2 bases and the J gene end by 4 bases; junction bases not matched to a gene: 8. This CDR3 is built from 15 residues. Germline CDR1 and CDR2: SQVTM and ANQGSEA.

This CDR3 reads CASSGQGPPYEQYF. DNA for the CDR3: TGTGCCAGTTCTGGACAGGGCCCACCCTACGAGCAGTACTTC. The genes are TRBV2 and TRBJ2-7; 8 bases match TRBD1. CDR3 size: 14 residues. Trimming at V came to 9 bases and at J to 2 bases, leaving 9 bases not matched to a gene. Germline-derived CDR1 and CDR2 are SNHLY and FYNNEI. The full variable domain, completed using reference TRBV2 and TRBJ2-7, is EPEVTQTPSHQVTQMGQEVILRCVPISNHLYFYWYRQILGQKVEFLVSFYNNEISEKSEIFDDQFSVERPDGSNFTLKIRSTKLEDSAMYFCASSGQGPPYEQYFGPGTRLTVT.

The chain recombines TRBV27 with TRBJ2-7, with D perhaps TRBD2 (5 bases). There are 13 residues in the CDR3. Trimming pared 0 bases from V and 6 bases from J, leaving 9 bases between. Germline V gene data show CDR1 as MNHEY and CDR2 as SMNVEV (reference sequence). The CDR3 DNA follows: TGTGCCAGCAGTTTATCTCGCGGACTCGAGCAGTACTTC. Residues: CASSLSRGLEQYF.

The chain joins TRBV28 to TRBJ2-7, with 12 bases identical to TRBD2. The CDR3 totals 16 residues. Germline loops: CDR1 MDHEN, CDR2 SYDVKM. Losses at the gene ends were 3 bases for V and 2 bases for J; bases not matched to a gene: 5. CDR3 bases: TGTGCCAGCAGTTTTTTACTAGCGGGAGGACCCTACGAGCAGTACTTC. Protein product: CASSFLLAGGPYEQYF.